These 16 T cell receptor beta chains share one sample of origin, sequenced in a study of blood T cells in healthy people across ages. Combining a sample-barcoded 5' primer with a J-beta primer mix, a second PCR ran for about 6 to 12 cycles. TCRdb processed the 5' RACE reads anew with MiXCR; each CDR3 protein has one entry. The sample consists of hundreds of thousands of distinct CDR3 sequences, around 41% of them appearing once. Sequencing was performed on blood. These receptors were collected from a man at least 80 years old in good health.

This chain joins TRBV11-2 and TRBJ2-3, with D possibly TRBD2 on 6 matching bases. This CDR3 comprises 15 residues. V was shortened by 0 bases and J by 2 bases, with 9 bases between the two germline ends. CDR1 and CDR2 (germline): SGHAT, FQNNGV. CDR3 in amino acids: CASSLERDFTDTQYF. DNA for the CDR3: TGTGCCAGCAGCTTAGAAAGGGACTTCACAGATACGCAGTATTTT. The complete variable domain, with remaining parts taken from reference TRBV11-2 and TRBJ2-3, reads EAGVAQSPRYKIIEKRQSVAFWCNPISGHATLYWYQQILGQGPKLLIQFQNNGVVDDSQLPKDRFSAERLKGVDSTLKIQPAKLEDSAVYLCASSLERDFTDTQYFGPGTRLTVL.

This clonotype occurred a few times. The V gene is TRBV5-1, the J gene TRBJ1-4; D is unresolved. The V end lost 0 bases, the J end lost 5 bases, and 8 bases lay between the germline ends. The CDR3 totals 14 residues. The germline CDR1 and CDR2 sequences are SGHRS and YFSETQ. CDR3 sequence: CASSLDAPNEKLFF. In DNA, the CDR3 is TGCGCCAGCAGCTTGGACGCCCCGAATGAAAAACTGTTTTTT.

Remarks on this clonotype: Because the CDR3 is missing its conserved closing phenylalanine or tryptophan, this is likely a read error. The limits of the CDR3 on the DNA are not certain, so only TCRdb's listed CDR3 is given. The chain has TRBV5-1 and TRBJ2-1; TRBD2, the table's D call, lacks a check against the DNA. A total of 8 residues make up the CDR3, ends included. Germline CDR1 reads SGHRS; CDR2 reads YFSETQ. CDR3 protein: CASSPIAG.

This clonotype was counted a few times. This rearrangement joins TRBV12-3 or TRBV12-4 to TRBJ1-6; tentatively, D is TRBD1 (5 bases). The V and J ends lost 6 bases and 10 bases respectively, with 22 bases between them. CDR3 length: 16 residues. CDR3 coding DNA: TGTGCCAGCAGAGATACTGGGGGGGGGAAGGGCTCACCCCTCCACTTT. This sequence encodes CASRDTGGGKGSPLHF.

The V gene is TRBV7-2, the J gene TRBJ2-3; D not resolved. The CDR3 has 15 amino acids. Trimming removed 4 bases at V and 0 bases at J, with 11 bases between. Germline V gene data show CDR1 as SGHTA and CDR2 as FQGNSA. The CDR3 reads CASSSSWGSTDTQYF. The CDR3 DNA follows: TGTGCCAGCAGCTCCTCCTGGGGAAGCACAGATACGCAGTATTTT.

The rearrangement joins TRBV7-2 to TRBJ1-2; D possibly corresponds to TRBD1 (5 bases). V lost 4 bases, J lost 7 bases, and 13 bases lay in between. The germline CDR1 and CDR2 sequences are SGHTA and FQGNSA. The CDR3 is 13 amino acids. The CDR3: CASSSGGGSGYTF. In nucleotides, the CDR3 is TGTGCCAGCAGCTCGGGCGGGGGGAGTGGCTACACCTTC.

There are a few counts of this clonotype. The gene calls are TRBV7-2 and TRBJ2-5; D unresolved. Germline V gene sequence: CDR1 SGHTA, CDR2 FQGNSA. The V and J ends lost 5 bases and 5 bases respectively, with 21 bases between them. The CDR3 spans 16 residues. CDR3 sequence reads: CASSRERVGSWETQYF. As DNA, the CDR3 is TGTGCCAGCAGCCGCGAACGTGTAGGGTCGTGGGAGACCCAGTACTTC.

The chain employs TRBV3-1 and TRBJ2-5; TRBD2 agrees at 11 bases. The end of the DNA is better explained by TRBJ2-7, so the J call may be wrong. The germline V gene has CDR1 LGHDT and CDR2 YNNKEL (reference sequence). The CDR3 spans 15 residues. DNA of the CDR3: TGTGCCAGCAGCCGCCGGACTAGCGGGTTTTCCGAGCAGTACTTC. It translates to CASSRRTSGFSEQYF.

In this sample, this clonotype turned up once. This chain uses TRBV2 with TRBJ2-4; D is unresolved. The last part of the DNA fits TRBJ2-7 better; the J call may be wrong. The CDR3 consists of 13 residues. CDR1 SNHLY and CDR2 FYNNEI come from the germline V gene. This CDR3 is CASSEEPFYEQYF. CDR3 DNA sequence: TGTGCCAGCAGTGAAGAACCCTTCTACGAGCAGTACTTC.

V is TRBV12-3 or TRBV12-4 and J is TRBJ2-6, with D unclear. CDR3 size: 13 residues. V was shortened by 6 bases and J by 2 bases, with 5 bases between the two germline ends. The CDR3 sequence: CASRPTGANVLTF. CDR3 DNA: TGTGCCAGCAGGCCCACTGGGGCCAACGTCCTGACTTTC.

The chain couples TRBV7-2 to TRBJ2-5; 7 bases are a match to TRBD1. The CDR3 spans 14 residues. Germline values: CDR1 SGHTA, CDR2 FQGNSA. The trim removed 4 bases at V and 5 bases at J, leaving 7 bases unmatched. The CDR3 coding sequence is TGTGCCAGCAGCTCCCCGGACAGGTGGGAGACCCAGTACTTC. This translates into CASSSPDRWETQYF.

This clonotype showed up many times. The rearrangement links TRBV7-9 to TRBJ2-7, with D possibly TRBD2 on 5 matching bases. The CDR3 covers 15 residues. Germline-derived CDR1 and CDR2 are SEHNR and FQNEAQ (reference sequence). Trimming left V 1 base short and J 7 bases short, with 17 bases between. The CDR3, as DNA: TGTGCCAGCAGCTTAGGTCTCGGGGTATCGGGTGAGCAGTACTTC. Translation gives CASSLGLGVSGEQYF. Drawing the rest from reference TRBV7-9 and TRBJ2-7, the complete variable domain is DTGVSQNPRHKITKRGQNVTFRCDPISEHNRLYWYRQTLGQGPEFLTYFQNEAQLEKSRLLSDRFSAERPKGSFSTLEIQRTEQGDSAMYLCASSLGLGVSGEQYFGPGTRLTVT.

DNA for the CDR3: TGTGCCAGCCGAGGGACAGTACCCACTGAAGCTTTCTTT. Protein: CASRGTVPTEAFF. The genes are TRBV6-6 and TRBJ1-1; TRBD1 agrees at 7 bases. The CDR3 runs 13 residues. CDR1 is MNHNY and CDR2 is SVGAGI in the germline V gene (reference sequence). Trimming at V came to 8 bases and at J to 4 bases, leaving 7 bases not matched to a gene.

This clonotype appeared a few times. The CDR3 DNA is TGCAGCGCGGCGGGACAGGGAGTAGGCAATGAGCAGTTCTTC. It yields the protein CSAAGQGVGNEQFF. The chain links TRBV29-1 to TRBJ2-1; 9 bases are a match to TRBD1. This CDR3 is 14 amino acids long. V gave up 7 bases and J gave up 6 bases; unmatched junction bases: 10. Per germline, CDR1 SQVTM and CDR2 ANQGSEA.

This rearrangement joins TRBV14 to TRBJ1-2, with unresolved D. V lost 3 bases and J lost 5, with 19 bases in between. CDR1 is SGHDN and CDR2 is FVKESK in the germline V gene. This CDR3 is built from 16 residues. CDR3 in DNA: TGTGCCAGCAGCCACCTCCCGGGCTTCCGGGAGTATGGCTACACCTTC. It encodes CASSHLPGFREYGYTF. The whole variable domain, filled in from reference TRBV14 and TRBJ1-2, reads EAGVTQFPSHSVIEKGQTVTLRCDPISGHDNLYWYRRVMGKEIKFLLHFVKESKQDESGMPNNRFLAERTGGTYSTLKVQPAELEDSGVYFCASSHLPGFREYGYTFGSGTRLTVV.

This clonotype was observed a few times. This rearrangement joins TRBV7-2 to TRBJ2-3, with 8 bases identical to TRBD2. Germline V CDR1 and CDR2: SGHTA, FQGNSA. J lost 5 bases, V lost 2 bases, and 6 bases had no gene match. This CDR3 is built from 15 residues. In DNA form, the CDR3 reads TGTGCCAGCAGCTTAAGAGCGGGGGAGGGAGATACGCAGTATTTT. Its protein product is CASSLRAGEGDTQYF. Based on the CDR3 plus reference TRBV7-2 and TRBJ2-3, the full variable domain is GAGVSQSPSNKVTEKGKDVELRCDPISGHTALYWYRQSLGQGLEFLIYFQGNSAPDKSGLPSDRFSAERTGGSVSTLTIQRTQQEDSAVYLCASSLRAGEGDTQYFGPGTRLTVL.